The subject of this entry is one TCR beta chain. Its antigen is currently unknown. Germline CDR1 and CDR2: LNHDA and SQIVND (reference sequence). J was trimmed by 5 bases and V by 7 bases; bases with no gene match: 5. The CDR3 is made up of 13 amino acids. The sample is drawn from a study of cytomegalovirus exposure and HLA in healthy donors. This PCR relied on a set of 60 Vbeta primers and 13 Jbeta primers. Profiling relied on immunoSEQ multiplex PCR, and the TCRdb table lists in-frame clones only, not all of them. The sample yields around 200,000 clones, of which the top ten take up 1.1%. General observations from the study: As a later analysis showed, several of the most significant clusters appeared to be linked to common viral pathogens. Based on reports, TCR beta sequences accurately predicted HLA-A and HLA-B alleles for most subjects. According to reports, the classifier identified cytomegalovirus status with high specificity and sensitivity. Under in vitro conditions, a few CMV-associated chains were confirmed as specific for CMV antigens.

The receptor comes from a girl under 10 years old in good health and CMV-seropositive. The sample consisted of PBMCs. The gene calls are TRBV19 and TRBJ2-4; 7 positions match TRBD1. The DNA of the CDR3 is TGTGCCAGTACAGGGGGTTCCGAAAACATTCAGTACTTC. Translated, it gives CASTGGSENIQYF.